This TCR beta chain was sequenced for a study of Graves' ophthalmopathy and Graves' hyperthyroidism. This clonotype was observed many times. This CDR3 has 15 residues. The V and J ends lost 6 bases and 1 base, in that order; junction bases with no gene match: 6. Amplified TCR beta CDR3 regions were obtained using RNA transcripts as template. HTBI primers were employed in first-round RT-PCR, then a second-round multiplex PCR followed. TCRdb reanalysed the multiplex PCR reads using MiXCR and keeps one entry per CDR3 protein. Of about 620,000 distinct CDR3 sequences in the sample, around a fifth were seen once.

The V and J genes are TRBV12-3 or TRBV12-4 and TRBJ2-5; 9 bases are shared with TRBD1. The origin of this receptor is a young woman with stable Graves' hyperthyroidism. Some clones in this sample may be carry-over from other donors' samples. The sequenced material came from peripheral blood. In DNA form, the CDR3 reads TGTGCCAGCAGCCCCGGGACAGGGATCCAAGAGACCCAGTACTTC. Its translation is CASSPGTGIQETQYF.